A single sample gave rise to the 27 T cell receptor beta chains below, sequenced in a study of CD8 T cells in ankylosing spondylitis. TCRdb itself ran the 5' RACE reads through MiXCR, one entry per CDR3 protein. In the table there are approximately 240,000 distinct CDR3 sequences, 8% to 11% of which are singletons. Sequences were obtained from blood, either unsorted or a sorted T cell fraction (not recorded which). These receptors were obtained from a male donor with ankylosing spondylitis or in good health (not recorded which).

About this clonotype itself: A much larger clonotype is one base distant, so this may be a read error. The gene calls are TRBV12-3 or TRBV12-4 and TRBJ2-2; tentative D call: TRBD2 (7 bases). This CDR3 has 16 residues. Deletions cut 6 bases from V and 7 bases from J, with 21 bases between. This CDR3 reads CASSQIVGGLGGELFF. The CDR3 nucleotides read TGTGCCAGCAGCCAGATAGTGGGGGGGCTCGGCGGGGAGCTGTTTTTT.

The genes are TRBV12-3 or TRBV12-4 and TRBJ2-1, with D uncertain. The CDR3 extends over 12 amino acids. V was shortened by 6 bases and J by 9 bases, with 12 bases between the two germline ends. The CDR3: CASSPPASEQFF. The CDR3, as DNA: TGTGCCAGCAGCCCCCCCGCATCTGAGCAGTTCTTC.

Points on this clonotype: It may be a read error: a sequence one base away is much more abundant. The chain links TRBV7-2 to TRBJ2-3; the D is unclear. The J call may not be correct, given that the DNA end is closer to TRBJ1-5. The CDR3 covers 16 residues. CDR1 and CDR2 (germline): SGHTA, FQGNSA. CDR3 protein: CASSRYWERPGDTQHF. CDR3 sequence (DNA): TGTGCCAGCAGCCGGTATTGGGAACGTCCAGGTGATACGCAGCATTTT.

About this clonotype itself: This may arise from a read error, as a much more abundant clone is one base away. The rearrangement links TRBV5-1 to TRBJ1-6; D unclear. Germline V lookup: CDR1 SGHRS, CDR2 YFSETQ. This CDR3 has 13 amino acids. The CDR3 spells CASGLEVNSPLHF. The CDR3 coding sequence is TGCGCCAGCGGCTTGGAGGTTAATTCACCCCTCCACTTT.

In this sample, this clonotype turned up many times. J is TRBJ1-1 and V is TRBV10-3, with D hard to call. Germline CDR1 is ENHRY and CDR2 is SYGVKD. Trimming shortened V by 6 bases and J by 0 bases, and 14 bases separated the two germline ends. This CDR3 has 15 residues. The CDR3 loop is CAISPTSGVNTEAFF. The CDR3 DNA reads as TGTGCCATCAGCCCAACCAGCGGGGTGAACACTGAAGCTTTCTTT.

This clonotype was counted many times. The J gene is TRBJ1-6, the V gene TRBV25-1; possible D gene TRBD1, 6 bases. Germline CDR1 is MGHDK and CDR2 is SYGVNS. There are 15 residues in the CDR3. V lost 5 bases and J 4 bases, leaving 12 bases between the germline ends. The CDR3 sequence: CASSSEGHYNSPLHF. CDR3 nucleotides: TGTGCCAGCAGTTCCGAGGGACATTATAATTCACCCCTCCACTTT. Full variable domain (rest looked up from reference TRBV25-1 and TRBJ1-6): EADIYQTPRYLVIGTGKKITLECSQTMGHDKMYWYQQDPGMELHLIHYSYGVNSTEKGDLSSESTVSRIRTEHFPLTLESARPSHTSQYLCASSSEGHYNSPLHFGNGTRLTVT.

This clonotype was counted ten times or more. This sequence joins TRBV3-1 and TRBJ2-7; TRBD2 aligns across 11 bases. Germline-derived CDR1 and CDR2 are LGHDT and YNNKEL (reference sequence). This CDR3 comprises 18 residues. V gave up 4 bases and J gave up 3 bases; unmatched junction bases: 14. The CDR3 DNA follows: TGTGCCAGCAGCCCCCCTGTAGTAGCGGGGGGGCCCCACTACGAGCAGTACTTC. Protein product: CASSPPVVAGGPHYEQYF.

This clonotype was observed at least ten times. The chain couples TRBV7-2 to TRBJ2-7, with TRBD1 matching 8 bases. The trim removed 7 bases at V and 2 bases at J, leaving 7 bases unmatched. Germline assignment: CDR1 SGHTA and CDR2 FQGNSA. CDR3 size: 14 residues. The DNA of the CDR3 is TGTGCCAGCACCCCGGGACAGGTCGCCTACGAGCAGTACTTC. Amino acids: CASTPGQVAYEQYF.

For this clonotype: A much larger clone differs by one base, so this may be a read error. V is TRBV30 and J is TRBJ2-4; tentative D call: TRBD1 (5 bases). Germline-derived CDR1 and CDR2 are GTSNPN and SVGIG (reference sequence). The length of the CDR3 is 13 residues. As DNA, the CDR3 is TGTGTCTGGAGACCGGCAGGGTCAAACATTCAGTACTTC. This translates into CVWRPAGSNIQYF.

This clonotype was seen ten or more times. This chain uses TRBV10-3 with TRBJ2-5; tentative D call: TRBD2 (6 bases). Deletions cut 2 bases from V and 2 bases from J, with 18 bases between. Per germline, CDR1 ENHRY and CDR2 SYGVKD. There are 17 residues in the CDR3. The CDR3 coding sequence is TGTGCCATCAGTGAGAGGACGGGGGAGGTCCCACAAGAGACCCAGTACTTC. Protein sequence: CAISERTGEVPQETQYF.

The sample holds many counts of this clonotype. This chain connects TRBV5-1 to TRBJ2-4; 7 bases fit TRBD1. V gave up 3 bases and J gave up 0 bases; unmatched junction bases: 6. Germline-derived CDR1 and CDR2 are SGHRS and YFSETQ. The CDR3 extends over 16 amino acids. The CDR3 nucleotides read TGCGCCAGCAGCTCCGGGACAGTTCTAGCCAAAAACATTCAGTACTTC. This sequence encodes CASSSGTVLAKNIQYF. Full variable domain (rest looked up from reference TRBV5-1 and TRBJ2-4): KAGVTQTPRYLIKTRGQQVTLSCSPISGHRSVSWYQQTPGQGLQFLFEYFSETQRNKGNFPGRFSGRQFSNSRSEMNVSTLELGDSALYLCASSSGTVLAKNIQYFGAGTRLSVL.

This clonotype was counted at least ten times. This chain links TRBV6-1 with TRBJ2-7, with 11 bases that match TRBD1. After removal of 5 bases from V and 5 bases from J, the junction contained 5 bases not matched to a gene. In germline, CDR1 is MNHNS, CDR2 SASEGT. CDR3 length: 14 residues. The CDR3 loop reads CASSTGTGGDEQYF. CDR3 coding DNA: TGTGCCAGCAGTACAGGGACAGGGGGGGACGAGCAGTACTTC.

Only a few counts were recorded for this clonotype. The rearrangement joins TRBV11-2 to TRBJ1-1, with D hard to call. V gave up 1 base and J gave up 1 base, with 13 bases separating them. The CDR3 loop spans 16 amino acids. The germline CDR1 and CDR2 sequences are SGHAT and FQNNGV. The CDR3 sequence is CASSLGVGETNTEAFF. Here the CDR3 DNA reads TGTGCCAGCAGCTTAGGGGTCGGGGAAACGAACACTGAAGCTTTCTTT.

The table lists this clonotype with many counts. V usage is TRBV25-1 and J usage is TRBJ1-2, with 8 bases identical to TRBD1. The germline CDR1 and CDR2 sequences are MGHDK and SYGVNS. This CDR3 comprises 14 residues. V lost 7 bases and J lost 4; bases outside the gene matches: 8. This chain's CDR3 is CASNPDRGGYGYTF. Here the CDR3 DNA reads TGTGCCAGCAATCCCGACAGGGGAGGCTATGGCTACACCTTC.

This clonotype was recorded a few times. J is TRBJ2-5 and V is TRBV20-1, with TRBD2 matching over 8 bases. The CDR3 sequence is 13 residues long. Germline CDR1 and CDR2: DFQATT and SNEGSKA (reference sequence). The V gene end was trimmed by 4 bases and the J gene end by 3 bases; junction bases not matched to a gene: 4. CDR3 nucleotide sequence: TGCAGTGCTACAGCGGGACTAGAAGAGACCCAGTACTTC. It specifies CSATAGLEETQYF.

This clonotype came up many times. The chain couples TRBV5-1 to TRBJ2-1; weak D call: TRBD2 (6 bases). V gave up 4 bases and J gave up 6 bases, with 17 bases separating them. CDR3 size: 15 residues. CDR1 and CDR2 (germline): SGHRS, YFSETQ. CDR3 nucleotides: TGCGCCAGCAGCCCCTCGGTGTGGAGGGGCAATGAGCAGTTCTTC. It yields the protein CASSPSVWRGNEQFF.

This clonotype has at least ten counts. The chain carries TRBV7-2 and TRBJ1-4; D is perhaps TRBD1 (6 bases). In germline, CDR1 is SGHTA, CDR2 FQGNSA. The CDR3 sequence is 15 residues long. Between the trimmed V and J ends, which lost 0 bases and 3 bases, there was a span of 8 bases. The chain's CDR3 is CASSLARQANEKLFF. The CDR3 DNA sequence: TGTGCCAGCAGCTTAGCGAGACAGGCTAATGAAAAACTGTTTTTT.

This clonotype has a count of ten or more. V and J are TRBV20-1 and TRBJ2-7; a weak D match, TRBD2 (6 bases). This CDR3 has 15 residues. With 3 bases removed from V and 3 bases from J, the gap between germline ends came to 18 bases. CDR1 and CDR2 from the germline V gene are DFQATT and SNEGSKA (reference sequence). The DNA for the CDR3 is TGCAGTGCTAGCTGGAGGGGCTCAGGGAACTACGAGCAGTACTTC. Protein: CSASWRGSGNYEQYF.

This clonotype was detected many times. The chain recombines TRBV5-1 with TRBJ1-1; maybe TRBD1 (5 bases). Trimming took 2 bases from V and 3 from J, leaving 11 bases between them. The CDR3 length is 14 residues. Per the germline V gene, CDR1 is SGHRS and CDR2 is YFSETQ. The CDR3 loop reads CASSFTSRDTEAFF. Here the CDR3 DNA reads TGCGCCAGCAGCTTCACGAGCAGGGACACTGAAGCTTTCTTT. Drawing the rest from reference TRBV5-1 and TRBJ1-1, the complete variable domain is KAGVTQTPRYLIKTRGQQVTLSCSPISGHRSVSWYQQTPGQGLQFLFEYFSETQRNKGNFPGRFSGRQFSNSRSEMNVSTLELGDSALYLCASSFTSRDTEAFFGQGTRLTVV.

Ten or more counts support this clonotype. The CDR3 DNA is TGTGCCAGCAGCAAACGTCAGCGGGACAGGGTTTCGGATTATCAGCCCCAGCATTTT. It codes for CASSKRQRDRVSDYQPQHF. The rearrangement uses TRBV21-1 and TRBJ1-5; the DNA was not used to check the table's D call, TRBD1. TRBV21-1 represents a pseudogene. The CDR3 runs 19 residues.

Many counts were recorded for this clonotype. A read error may produce the germline difference seen at one junction end. The chain uses TRBV6-5 and TRBJ2-5, with TRBD1 matching 7 bases. Germline V lookup: CDR1 MNHEY, CDR2 SVGAGI. CDR3 length equals 12 residues. The CDR3 here is CASSSDRAPLNF. CDR3 DNA sequence: TGTGCCAGCAGTTCCGACAGGGCTCCCCTAAACTTC.

Many counts were recorded for this clonotype. The chain recombines TRBV28 with TRBJ1-6, with 7 positions matching TRBD1. Germline V gene sequence: CDR1 MDHEN, CDR2 SYDVKM. This CDR3 has 15 amino acids. V trimming: 3 bases; J trimming: 10 bases; junction bases outside the gene matches: 9. DNA of the CDR3: TGTGCCAGCAGTTTTTGGAGACAGGGCACATCACCCCTCCACTTT. This translates into CASSFWRQGTSPLHF.

Turning to this clonotype: Possible read error: a much larger clone is one base away. The rearrangement links TRBV20-1 to TRBJ1-5, with unresolved D. The length of the CDR3 is 14 residues. Germline lookup yields CDR1 DFQATT and CDR2 SNEGSKA (reference sequence). V was cut by 5 bases and J by 3 bases, with 14 bases left in between. This CDR3 reads CSARREVDNQPQHF. The CDR3, as DNA: TGCAGTGCTCGGCGGGAGGTGGACAATCAGCCCCAGCATTTT.

In this sample, this clonotype turned up many times. This rearrangement joins TRBV5-1 to TRBJ1-3, with 8 nucleotides matching TRBD1. Germline assignment: CDR1 SGHRS and CDR2 YFSETQ. V shed 4 bases and J 7 bases; nucleotides not matched to a gene: 13. The CDR3 is 16 residues long. For the CDR3, the DNA is TGCGCCAGCAGCCTTACGGCCGGGACAGGCCTGAACACCATATATTTT. Its translation is CASSLTAGTGLNTIYF. The complete variable domain, with remaining parts taken from reference TRBV5-1 and TRBJ1-3, reads KAGVTQTPRYLIKTRGQQVTLSCSPISGHRSVSWYQQTPGQGLQFLFEYFSETQRNKGNFPGRFSGRQFSNSRSEMNVSTLELGDSALYLCASSLTAGTGLNTIYFGEGSWLTVV.

In this sample, this clonotype turned up many times. The rearrangement uses TRBV2 and TRBJ2-4; D is ambiguous. Germline V lookup: CDR1 SNHLY, CDR2 FYNNEI. V gave up 3 bases and J gave up 0 bases, with 6 bases separating them. The CDR3 extends over 14 amino acids. DNA for the CDR3: TGTGCCAGCAGTGATCGGCTAGCCAAAAACATTCAGTACTTC. Translating it yields CASSDRLAKNIQYF.

The sample holds many counts of this clonotype. The gene calls are TRBV29-1 and TRBJ2-7; D is ambiguous. With 5 bases removed from V and 3 bases from J, the gap between germline ends came to 11 bases. Germline V lookup: CDR1 SQVTM, CDR2 ANQGSEA. The CDR3 is 12 residues long. The DNA of the CDR3 is TGCAGCGTTAGTGGGCAGAACTACGAGCAGTACTTC. Protein sequence: CSVSGQNYEQYF.

Many counts were recorded for this clonotype. The chain combines TRBV3-1 with TRBJ2-3; 10 bases are shared with TRBD2. V was clipped by 6 bases and J by 4 bases; unmatched bases: 7. The V gene's germline CDR1 is LGHDT and CDR2 YNNKEL (reference sequence). CDR3 length: 15 amino acids. CDR3 coding DNA: TGTGCCAGCAGACGGGCTAGCGGGGGCTCAGATACGCAGTATTTT. This sequence encodes CASRRASGGSDTQYF.